The entry below gives a single TCR beta chain sequence along with its context. What it binds is unknown. The listed genes are named as in mouse. The read falls 1 residue short of the CDR3 end, and the missing part is taken from the germline J gene. The data are from a study of tissue T cells after allogeneic stem cell transplantation. The method was immunoSEQ multiplex PCR; TCRdb's version includes in-frame clones alone and lacks a portion of them. The sample carries around 50,000 clones, over 70% recorded once. CDR3 size: 15 residues. Germline V CDR1 and CDR2: LGHNA, YNLKQL (reference sequence). Trimming removed 0 bases from V and 2 bases from J, with 8 bases in between. Findings and limits, study-wide: Which tissue TCRs were alloreactive or antigen-specific was not determined. Some clones might be persisting host cells.

Source material: sorted cells pooled from one or two spleens. This sequence originates from a pool of C57BL/6 mice in good health. The rearrangement joins TRBV5 to TRBJ1-5, with a tentative D call TRBD1 (5 bases). CDR3 residues: CASSQDSGYNQAPLF. The covered CDR3 bases are TGTGCCAGCAGCCAAGATTCAGGGTACAACCAGGCTCCGCTT.